One and the same sample provided the 24 T cell receptor beta chains below, sequenced in a study of neurological immune-mediated disorders (dated by TCRdb to about 2019). The protocol used for the library was 5' RACE. Sequencing took place on an Illumina HiSeq 2500. TCRdb took the public reads, trimmed them with fastp at Q25, ran MiXCR for clone calling and kept in-frame beta chains. Rows matching on CDR3 protein sequence are summarized as one entry with the most common DNA and genes. The sample table records more than 70,000 distinct CDR3 sequences; under 20% of these occur just once. Clones ranked in the top ten supply roughly 14% of the sample. Sequenced: PBMCs. Receptor source: a middle-aged woman in good health.

This clonotype was recorded at least ten times. The V and J genes are TRBV5-5 and TRBJ1-5; D call uncertain. Germline loops: CDR1 SGHKS, CDR2 YYEKEE (reference sequence). The CDR3 is made up of 14 amino acids. The ends were cut back, 3 bases at V and 9 bases at J, with 16 bases in the middle. CDR3 in amino acids: CASSSSLPPRPQHF. CDR3 nucleotide sequence: TGTGCCAGCAGCTCATCATTGCCCCCTCGGCCCCAGCATTTT.

The table lists this clonotype with many counts. This chain joins TRBV12-3 or TRBV12-4 and TRBJ2-6; D remains unclear. The CDR3 contains 13 residues. The V gene lost 5 bases and the J gene lost 3 bases, with 5 bases spanning the gap. CDR3 coding DNA: TGTGCCAGCAGTAAGAATGGGGCCAACGTCCTGACTTTC. It specifies CASSKNGANVLTF.

V gene TRBV2 combines with J gene TRBJ1-3; D possibly corresponds to TRBD1 (5 bases). CDR1 is SNHLY and CDR2 is FYNNEI in the germline V gene. Trimming cost V 6 bases and J 4 bases, with 7 bases left between them. CDR3 size: 12 residues. CDR3 sequence: CASRGVGNTIYF. The CDR3 nucleotides read TGTGCCAGCAGAGGGGTGGGAAACACCATATATTTT.

Many counts were recorded for this clonotype. The V call is TRBV21-1, the J call TRBJ2-3; the table calls TRBD2, which could not be checked here. TRBV21-1 is recorded as a pseudogene. The CDR3 has 16 amino acids. DNA for the CDR3: TGTGCCAGCACCCGACCCGCCGCCACACGCACAGATACGCAGTATTTT. This encodes CASTRPAATRTDTQYF.

This clonotype was seen at least ten times. The chain has TRBV7-2 and TRBJ2-5; TRBD2 aligns across 8 bases. V was clipped by 2 bases and J by 5 bases; unmatched bases: 7. Germline CDR1 and CDR2: SGHTA and FQGNSA. There are 15 residues in the CDR3. CDR3 protein: CASSLSRGGLETQYF. As DNA, the CDR3 is TGTGCCAGCAGCTTAAGCCGGGGGGGTCTGGAGACCCAGTACTTC. The full variable domain, rest sourced from reference TRBV7-2 and TRBJ2-5, is GAGVSQSPSNKVTEKGKDVELRCDPISGHTALYWYRQSLGQGLEFLIYFQGNSAPDKSGLPSDRFSAERTGGSVSTLTIQRTQQEDSAVYLCASSLSRGGLETQYFGPGTRLLVL.

This clonotype was recorded at least ten times. This rearrangement joins TRBV6-5 to TRBJ2-1, with 10 bases that match TRBD2. V dropped 6 bases and J dropped 9; count of bases not matched to a gene: 11. The CDR3 consists of 15 residues. The V gene's germline CDR1 is MNHEY and CDR2 SVGAGI. DNA of the CDR3: TGTGCCAGCAGCCTAAAGCGGGGGGGAAAGAGTGAGCAGTTCTTC. Amino acids: CASSLKRGGKSEQFF.

This clonotype appeared many times. V usage is TRBV4-3 and J usage is TRBJ2-3, with 7 bases aligning to TRBD2. Trimming cost V 8 bases and J 4 bases; bases outside gene matches: 9. This CDR3 contains 14 residues. Per germline, CDR1 LGHNA and CDR2 YSLEER. This chain's CDR3 is CASGLGPGADTQYF. The CDR3 nucleotides read TGCGCCAGCGGACTAGGACCTGGGGCAGATACGCAGTATTTT.

Comment on this clonotype: Germline is not matched at one junction end, which may reflect a read error. The rearrangement joins TRBV7-2 to TRBJ1-2; unclear D gene. The CDR3 runs to 15 residues. The germline V gene encodes CDR1 SGHTA and CDR2 FQGNSA. The CDR3 bases are TGTGCCAGCAGCCATCCCTGGACCGCTAACTATGGCTGCACCTTC. Residues: CASSHPWTANYGCTF.

This clonotype was found many times. The rearrangement uses TRBV18 and TRBJ1-6; D gene ambiguous. Per germline, CDR1 KGHSH and CDR2 LQKENI. Trimming removed 1 base from V and 1 base from J, with 8 bases in between. CDR3 length equals 16 residues. The CDR3 nucleotides read TGTGCCAGCTCACCACTAGCGGGTTCCTATAATTCACCCCTCCACTTT. Its translation is CASSPLAGSYNSPLHF.

The rearrangement joins TRBV5-5 to TRBJ2-1, with D perhaps matching TRBD2 (5 bases). The germline V gene has CDR1 SGHKS and CDR2 YYEKEE (reference sequence). This CDR3 is built from 15 residues. Trimming stripped 4 bases from V and 10 bases from J, with 21 bases between. The CDR3 DNA is TGTGCCAGCAGCCGATCATTAGCGTCCGTTTGGGAGCAGTTCTTC. Translated, it gives CASSRSLASVWEQFF.

This clonotype was found many times. This chain joins TRBV4-2 and TRBJ1-1; D might be TRBD1 (5 bases). Germline lookup yields CDR1 LGHNA and CDR2 YNFKEQ. This CDR3 is built from 16 residues. V was trimmed by 0 bases and J by 3 bases, leaving 14 bases between them. CDR3 residues: CASSQDTGRGHTEAFF. In nucleotides, the CDR3 is TGTGCCAGCAGCCAAGATACCGGACGGGGCCACACTGAAGCTTTCTTT.

This clonotype has at least ten counts. The CDR3 DNA sequence: TGTGCCAGCAGTGGCCAGGCGCTAGCCAAAAACATTCAGTACTTC. It codes for CASSGQALAKNIQYF. V usage is TRBV28 and J usage is TRBJ2-4; D remains unclear. The germline CDR1 and CDR2 sequences are MDHEN and SYDVKM. Trimming removed 5 bases from V and 0 bases from J, with 11 bases in between. The CDR3 spans 15 residues.

This clonotype has at least ten counts. The V and J genes are TRBV11-3 and TRBJ2-1; the D gene is possibly TRBD2 (6 bases). CDR3 length: 13 residues. Trimming took 6 bases from V and 5 from J, leaving 11 bases between them. Germline V gives CDR1 SGHNT, CDR2 YENEEA. As DNA, the CDR3 is TGTGCCAGCAGTATCTCTAGCGACAATGAGCAGTTCTTC. Its protein is CASSISSDNEQFF. The variable domain in full, with the rest retrieved from reference TRBV11-3 and TRBJ2-1, is EAGVVQSPRYKIIEKKQPVAFWCNPISGHNTLYWYLQNLGQGPELLIRYENEEAVDDSQLPKDRFSAERLKGVDSTLKIQPAELGDSAVYLCASSISSDNEQFFGPGTRLTVL.

This clonotype came up many times. The rearrangement uses TRBV7-2 and TRBJ2-3; D is unclear. Trimming took 5 bases from V and 6 from J, leaving 15 bases between them. The germline gives CDR1 SGHTA, CDR2 FQGNSA. The CDR3 covers 14 residues. This chain's CDR3 is CASSGLLGLDTQYF. The CDR3 DNA is TGTGCCAGCAGCGGGCTTCTCGGGTTGGATACGCAGTATTTT.

This clonotype was seen at least ten times. J is TRBJ2-3 and V is TRBV7-7; D unresolved. Trimming removed 4 bases at V and 2 bases at J, with 7 bases between. This CDR3 contains 13 residues. The germline V gene has CDR1 SSHAT and CDR2 FNYEAQ (reference sequence). The CDR3 sequence: CASSSGATDTQYF. CDR3 DNA sequence: TGTGCCAGCAGCTCAGGCGCCACAGATACGCAGTATTTT.

Written as DNA, the CDR3 is TGTGCCAGCAGCCAACAGAAGATATACACTGAAGCTTTCTTT. This gives the protein CASSQQKIYTEAFF. The V and J genes are TRBV11-2 and TRBJ1-1; no reliable D call. This CDR3 has 14 amino acids. V shed 5 bases and J shed 3 bases, with 13 bases lying between them. The V gene's germline CDR1 is SGHAT and CDR2 FQNNGV.

This clonotype has a count of ten or more. The rearrangement uses TRBV29-1 and TRBJ1-2; the match to TRBD1 covers 9 bases. V shed 5 bases, J shed 8 bases, and the junction held 9 bases outside the gene matches. Germline-derived CDR1 and CDR2 are SQVTM and ANQGSEA. The CDR3 has 13 residues. The CDR3 region is CSVTTGQGRGYTF. The CDR3 DNA follows: TGCAGCGTTACAACGGGACAGGGACGCGGCTACACCTTC.

This clonotype has ten or more counts. V gene TRBV3-1 combines with J gene TRBJ2-7, with TRBD1 identical over 9 bases. The CDR3 runs 14 residues. The ends lost 5 bases at V and 2 bases at J; junction bases unmatched: 4. CDR1 and CDR2 (germline): LGHDT, YNNKEL (reference sequence). The CDR3 here is CASSLGTGPYEQYF. CDR3 nucleotide sequence: TGTGCCAGCAGCTTGGGGACAGGGCCCTACGAGCAGTACTTC.

This clonotype was detected many times. The chain employs TRBV7-2 and TRBJ2-3, with D perhaps matching TRBD2 (5 bases). The CDR3 is made up of 15 amino acids. Looked up from germline, CDR1 is SGHTA and CDR2 is FQGNSA. Trimming pared 1 base from V and 1 base from J, leaving 9 bases between. CDR3 amino acids: CASSLDAGGTDTQYF. CDR3 nucleotides: TGTGCCAGCAGCTTAGACGCCGGGGGCACAGATACGCAGTATTTT. The complete variable domain, with remaining parts taken from reference TRBV7-2 and TRBJ2-3, reads GAGVSQSPSNKVTEKGKDVELRCDPISGHTALYWYRQSLGQGLEFLIYFQGNSAPDKSGLPSDRFSAERTGGSVSTLTIQRTQQEDSAVYLCASSLDAGGTDTQYFGPGTRLTVL.

This clonotype was recorded at least ten times. The CDR3 reads CASSTYQVGSETQYF. Here the CDR3 DNA reads TGCGCCAGCAGCACTTATCAGGTCGGCTCGGAGACCCAGTACTTC. The chain combines TRBV5-1 with TRBJ2-5, with unresolved D. The CDR3 sequence is 15 residues long. Germline CDR1 SGHRS, CDR2 YFSETQ. Trimming removed 4 bases at V and 5 bases at J, with 18 bases between.

Details on this clonotype: One base away lies a much larger clone, so this may be a sequencing read error. The rearrangement links TRBV2 to TRBJ1-6; 10 bases line up with TRBD1. The CDR3 is 15 amino acids. Germline CDR1 and CDR2: SNHLY and FYNNEI. Written as DNA, the CDR3 is TGTGCCAGCAGTTTGAGGGGGACAGGGGATTCACCCCTCAACTTT. This gives the protein CASSLRGTGDSPLNF.

This clonotype was counted many times. This CDR3 reads CASSTGTGNDYGYTF. For the CDR3, the DNA is TGCGCCAGCAGCACCGGGACAGGGAATGACTATGGCTACACCTTC. This chain links TRBV5-1 with TRBJ1-2; 9 bases map to TRBD1. The CDR3 is 15 amino acids. Germline V gene sequence: CDR1 SGHRS, CDR2 YFSETQ. The V and J ends lost 4 bases and 3 bases, in that order; junction bases with no gene match: 7.

This clonotype was recorded many times. This chain connects TRBV20-1 to TRBJ2-3, with 9 nucleotides matching TRBD1. Germline V gene sequence: CDR1 DFQATT, CDR2 SNEGSKA (reference sequence). CDR3 length equals 16 residues. V dropped 6 bases and J dropped 2; count of bases not matched to a gene: 12. The CDR3 region has the DNA TGCAGTGCCCTCTCAGACAGGGGGGGGTTCACAGATACGCAGTATTTT. This encodes CSALSDRGGFTDTQYF.

This clonotype has at least ten counts. V gene TRBV5-6 combines with J gene TRBJ1-1, with D unclear. The ends were cut back, 0 bases at V and 0 bases at J, with 15 bases in the middle. CDR3 size: 17 residues. The germline CDR1 and CDR2 sequences are SGHDT and YYEEEE. CDR3 protein: CASSLGGHPTLNTEAFF. The CDR3, as DNA: TGTGCCAGCAGCTTGGGAGGGCACCCAACCTTGAACACTGAAGCTTTCTTT.